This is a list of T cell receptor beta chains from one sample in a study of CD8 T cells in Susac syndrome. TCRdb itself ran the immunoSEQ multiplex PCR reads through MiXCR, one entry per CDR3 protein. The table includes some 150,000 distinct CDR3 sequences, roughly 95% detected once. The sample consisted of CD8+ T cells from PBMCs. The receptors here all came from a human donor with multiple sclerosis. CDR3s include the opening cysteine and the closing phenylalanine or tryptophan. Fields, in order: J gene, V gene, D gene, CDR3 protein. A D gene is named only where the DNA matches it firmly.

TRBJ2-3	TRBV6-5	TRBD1	CASSSPGTGLDTQYF
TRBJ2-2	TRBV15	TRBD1	CATSSELQGAGELFF
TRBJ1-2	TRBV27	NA	CASSFSGDSYTF
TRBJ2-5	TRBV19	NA	CASSIGAGPETQYF
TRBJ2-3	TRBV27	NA	CASSFIGNTQYF
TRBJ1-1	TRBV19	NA	CASSDQGFAEAFF
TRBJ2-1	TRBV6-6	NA	CASSPGPSNEQFF
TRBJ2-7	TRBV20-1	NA	CSARGTYYEQYF
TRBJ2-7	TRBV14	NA	CASSQAGTGEQYF
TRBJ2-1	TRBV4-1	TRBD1	CASSQPQGAMQFF
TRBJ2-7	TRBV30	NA	CAWSLIQGYEQYF
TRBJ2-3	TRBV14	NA	CASSRALGHLSTDTQYF
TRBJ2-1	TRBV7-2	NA	CASSFLAEGNEQFF
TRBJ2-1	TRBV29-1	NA	CSVVVADEVEQFF
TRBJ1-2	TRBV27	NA	CASSTGRAFYGYTF
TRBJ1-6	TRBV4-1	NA	CASSPGHDQPLHF
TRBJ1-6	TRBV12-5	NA	CASGLGVWNSPLHF
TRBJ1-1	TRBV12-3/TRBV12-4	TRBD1	CASTGGTEAFF
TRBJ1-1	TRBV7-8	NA	CASSNGRAANTEAFF
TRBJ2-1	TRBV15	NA	CATQQDLSYNEQFF
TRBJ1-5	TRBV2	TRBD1	CASRDRDEGQPQHF
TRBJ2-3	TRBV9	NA	CASSVAPGRLEADTQYF
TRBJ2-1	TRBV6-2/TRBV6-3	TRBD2	CASNVIGPAGVNEQFF
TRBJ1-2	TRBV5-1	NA	CASSFDTDGYTF
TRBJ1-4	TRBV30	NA	CAWSISQRPNEKLFF
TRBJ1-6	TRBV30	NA	CAWSGNSPLHF
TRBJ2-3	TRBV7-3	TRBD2	CASSSGLGGADTQYF
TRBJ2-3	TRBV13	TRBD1	CASSLGDRETDTQYF
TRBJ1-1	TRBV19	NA	CASSPGAIQSNTEAFF
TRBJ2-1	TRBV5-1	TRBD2	CASSLGLASFENEQFF
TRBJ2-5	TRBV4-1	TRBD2	CASSPGLAGDRETQYF
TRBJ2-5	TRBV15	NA	CATSREGGRETQYF
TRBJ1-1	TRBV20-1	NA	CSARDPGSGTEAFF
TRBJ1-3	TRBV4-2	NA	CASSSSLGGPSGNTIYF
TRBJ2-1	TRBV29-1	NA	CSVLLYNEQFF
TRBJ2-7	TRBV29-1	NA	CSVEGPGTTPYEQYF
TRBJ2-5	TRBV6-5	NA	CASSVDRNQETQYF